A single sample gave rise to the 19 T cell receptor beta chains below, sequenced in a study of blood T cells in healthy people across ages. PCR was performed a second time for about 6 to 12 cycles using a sample-barcoded 5' primer and a J-beta primer mix. A single record per CDR3 protein comes from TCRdb applying MiXCR to the 5' RACE reads. The sample carries about 1.6 million distinct CDR3 sequences, roughly 30% recorded once. The sequenced sample was blood. The receptors here all came from a woman aged 25 to 45 in good health.

The rearrangement joins TRBV10-1 to TRBJ2-5; D remains unclear. The CDR3 consists of 14 residues. The germline gives CDR1 WNHNN, CDR2 SYGVQD (reference sequence). V shed 3 bases and J shed 5 bases, with 13 bases lying between them. The CDR3 is CASSDPETYETQYF. The CDR3 bases are TGCGCCAGCAGTGATCCGGAGACTTATGAGACCCAGTACTTC.

The chain links TRBV19 to TRBJ1-1; 8 bases match TRBD1. Germline V gene data show CDR1 as LNHDA and CDR2 as SQIVND (reference sequence). After removal of 7 bases from V and 2 bases from J, the junction contained 12 bases not matched to a gene. The CDR3 is 16 residues long. The CDR3: CASTRTRTGRNTEAFF. Written as DNA, the CDR3 is TGTGCCAGTACCCGAACCCGGACAGGGAGAAACACTGAAGCTTTCTTT.

This clonotype has just a few counts. This sequence joins TRBV20-1 and TRBJ2-5; 7 bases align to TRBD1. The CDR3 runs 13 residues. Germline V CDR1 and CDR2: DFQATT, SNEGSKA (reference sequence). Trimming removed 5 bases from V and 1 base from J; junction bases left unmatched: 4. Here the CDR3 reads CSAQDRAQETQYF. CDR3 sequence (DNA): TGCAGTGCTCAAGACAGGGCCCAAGAGACCCAGTACTTC.

V is TRBV2 and J is TRBJ1-2; TRBD1 agrees at 12 bases. The trim removed 6 bases at V and 8 bases at J, leaving 7 bases unmatched. This CDR3 has 14 amino acids. Germline V gene data show CDR1 as SNHLY and CDR2 as FYNNEI. CDR3 in DNA: TGTGCCAGCAGAAAGGGACAGGGGGCGGTCGGCTACACCTTC. Amino acids: CASRKGQGAVGYTF.

This rearrangement joins TRBV28 to TRBJ2-3; D ambiguous. With 7 bases removed from V and 10 bases from J, the gap between germline ends came to 18 bases. This CDR3 has 13 amino acids. Germline V gives CDR1 MDHEN, CDR2 SYDVKM. The CDR3 DNA reads as TGTGCCAGCACCCCAAGGGCAGGATTAGCGCAGTATTTT. Encoded protein: CASTPRAGLAQYF.

The V call is TRBV6-1, the J call TRBJ1-5; 8 nucleotides match TRBD1. The trim removed 7 bases at V and 4 bases at J, leaving 21 bases unmatched. CDR1 and CDR2 (germline): MNHNS, SASEGT. The CDR3 covers 19 residues. DNA for the CDR3: TGTGCCAGCACCTCCCCCTTTCGGAGAGGACAGGGCCATAATCAGCCCCAGCATTTT. Protein: CASTSPFRRGQGHNQPQHF.

This chain connects TRBV20-1 to TRBJ2-1; 13 positions agree with TRBD2. The CDR3 totals 16 residues. CDR1 DFQATT and CDR2 SNEGSKA come from the germline V gene (reference sequence). V lost 3 bases to trimming and J lost 5 bases; unmatched junction nucleotides: 7. In DNA, the CDR3 is TGCAGTGCTAGCTATATGACTAGCGGGAGGCACAATGAGCAGTTCTTC. Protein sequence: CSASYMTSGRHNEQFF.

V usage is TRBV20-1 and J usage is TRBJ2-5; TRBD2 matches 7 bases. CDR1 and CDR2 (germline): DFQATT, SNEGSKA (reference sequence). The length of the CDR3 is 14 residues. The V and J ends lost 2 bases and 3 bases, in that order; junction bases with no gene match: 6. In DNA form, the CDR3 reads TGCAGTGCTAGATTACTAGCGTCTGAAGAGACCCAGTACTTC. This sequence encodes CSARLLASEETQYF.

This sequence joins TRBV5-1 and TRBJ2-7; tentatively, D is TRBD1 (7 bases). The CDR3 sequence is 15 residues long. The germline V gene has CDR1 SGHRS and CDR2 YFSETQ. V lost 1 base and J 2 bases, leaving 13 bases between the germline ends. The CDR3 region has the DNA TGCGCCAGCAGCTTGAAGCAGGGGGGTCCCTACGAGCAGTACTTC. Its protein product is CASSLKQGGPYEQYF. Filled out from reference TRBV5-1 and TRBJ2-7, the complete variable domain reads KAGVTQTPRYLIKTRGQQVTLSCSPISGHRSVSWYQQTPGQGLQFLFEYFSETQRNKGNFPGRFSGRQFSNSRSEMNVSTLELGDSALYLCASSLKQGGPYEQYFGPGTRLTVT.

In this sample, this clonotype turned up many times. J is TRBJ1-2 and V is TRBV9; D uncertain. This CDR3 spans 12 amino acids. Trimming left V 5 bases short and J 4 bases short, with 9 bases between. CDR1 is SGDLS and CDR2 is YYNGEE in the germline V gene. CDR3 protein: CASSAGGYGYTF. In nucleotides, the CDR3 is TGTGCCAGCAGTGCGGGAGGCTATGGCTACACCTTC.

The chain has TRBV15 and TRBJ2-3; 8 bases fit TRBD2. Per the germline V gene, CDR1 is LNHNV and CDR2 is YYDKDF (reference sequence). This CDR3 is built from 17 residues. V lost 1 base to trimming and J lost 3 bases; unmatched junction nucleotides: 9. CDR3 amino acids: CATSRVWLAGITDTQYF. The CDR3, as DNA: TGTGCCACCAGCAGAGTGTGGCTAGCGGGTATAACAGATACGCAGTATTTT.

The gene calls are TRBV6-9 and TRBJ2-1; maybe TRBD1 (6 bases). The CDR3 consists of 12 residues. V was shortened by 7 bases and J by 10 bases, with 14 bases between the two germline ends. Germline-derived CDR1 and CDR2 are MNHGY and SVAAGI. The CDR3 spells CASNSDSYEQFF. The CDR3 DNA sequence: TGTGCCAGCAATTCGGACAGTTACGAGCAGTTCTTC.

V is TRBV30 and J is TRBJ2-1; TRBD2 matches 9 bases. Unmatched junction bases numbered 12, after V lost 4 bases and J lost 14 bases. The CDR3 loop spans 13 amino acids. CDR1 is GTSNPN and CDR2 is SVGIG in the germline V gene (reference sequence). In DNA, the CDR3 is TGTGCCTGGACTAGCGGGACTTATGCCCGAGAGTTCTTC. This gives the protein CAWTSGTYAREFF.

This sequence joins TRBV20-1 and TRBJ2-7; a possible D gene is TRBD1 (6 bases). CDR1 is DFQATT, CDR2 SNEGSKA, per germline (reference sequence). V shed 0 bases and J shed 5 bases, with 14 bases lying between them. The CDR3 is 14 amino acids. This CDR3 reads CSARDFVRGDEQYF. In DNA form, the CDR3 reads TGCAGTGCTAGAGATTTTGTCAGGGGCGACGAGCAGTACTTC.

This clonotype was seen at least ten times. The chain combines TRBV18 with TRBJ1-1, with TRBD1 as a possible D gene (5 bases). V lost 5 bases, J lost 7 bases, and 14 bases lay in between. Per germline, CDR1 KGHSH and CDR2 LQKENI. The CDR3 is made up of 13 amino acids. The CDR3 protein is CASSGGTMFEAFF. CDR3 DNA sequence: TGTGCCAGCTCAGGCGGGACGATGTTTGAAGCTTTCTTT.

This clonotype was found a few times. J is TRBJ2-5 and V is TRBV20-1, with D unresolved. This CDR3 is 12 amino acids long. Trimming took off 4 bases at V and 1 base at J, with 7 bases between the two ends. Germline V gives CDR1 DFQATT, CDR2 SNEGSKA (reference sequence). The CDR3 sequence is CSAIDLQETQYF. Written as DNA, the CDR3 is TGCAGTGCTATTGACCTCCAAGAGACCCAGTACTTC.

This clonotype was counted a few times. This chain uses TRBV5-6 with TRBJ2-5; 13 bases agree with TRBD2. The CDR3 runs to 17 residues. Per the germline V gene, CDR1 is SGHDT and CDR2 is YYEEEE. The V and J ends lost 3 bases and 2 bases, in that order; junction bases with no gene match: 7. As DNA, the CDR3 is TGTGCCAGCAGCTCCGTGGGACTAGCGGGAAGACAAGAGACCCAGTACTTC. Its protein product is CASSSVGLAGRQETQYF.

This clonotype occurred a few times. The chain is built from TRBV3-1 and TRBJ2-1; no clear D. The CDR3 covers 13 residues. V shed 7 bases and J shed 6 bases, with 13 bases lying between them. The V gene's germline CDR1 is LGHDT and CDR2 YNNKEL (reference sequence). DNA of the CDR3: TGTGCCAGCACCCCGGGCCTTGGCAATGAGCAGTTCTTC. Translated, it gives CASTPGLGNEQFF.

A few counts support this clonotype. The rearrangement uses TRBV20-1 and TRBJ2-7; no clear D. Trimming removed 3 bases at V and 2 bases at J, with 8 bases between. CDR3 length: 12 amino acids. From germline, CDR1 is DFQATT and CDR2 SNEGSKA (reference sequence). The DNA for the CDR3 is TGCAGTGCTAGGGAGCCCACCTACGAGCAGTACTTC. As protein: CSAREPTYEQYF.